The 11 T cell receptor beta chains listed next were all sequenced from one sample in a study of cytomegalovirus exposure and HLA in healthy donors. PCR primers comprised 60 Vbeta and 13 Jbeta primers. Method: immunoSEQ multiplex PCR; TCRdb's copy keeps in-frame clones and lacks some. Of 150,000 to 200,000 clones in the sample, roughly 88% were seen once. Sequencing used PBMCs. These receptors were taken from a man aged 18 to 30 in good health and CMV-seropositive.

V is TRBV5-4 and J is TRBJ2-3; tentatively, D is TRBD2 (5 bases). The germline V and J ends were trimmed by 3 bases and 3 bases, with 14 bases remaining between them. Germline-derived CDR1 and CDR2 are SGHNT and YYREEE (reference sequence). There are 15 residues in the CDR3. CDR3 coding DNA: TGTGCCAGCAGCTCTGGTTTCACGGGGACAGATACGCAGTATTTT. Amino acids: CASSSGFTGTDTQYF.

This clone was picked up one time. This chain connects TRBV6-1 to TRBJ1-1; the match to TRBD1 covers 10 bases. The CDR3 consists of 15 residues. V lost 3 bases to trimming and J lost 8 bases; unmatched junction nucleotides: 9. The V gene's germline CDR1 is MNHNS and CDR2 SASEGT. Here the CDR3 reads CASSDDRQGAREAFF. In DNA, the CDR3 is TGTGCCAGCAGTGACGATCGACAGGGGGCACGAGAAGCTTTCTTT.

This clone has only a few counts. The V call is TRBV7-9, the J call TRBJ1-1, with D uncertain. V was cut by 5 bases and J by 1 base, with 5 bases left in between. CDR3 size: 12 residues. The germline V gene encodes CDR1 SEHNR and CDR2 FQNEAQ (reference sequence). CDR3 sequence (DNA): TGTGCCAGCAGCGGCCAGAACACTGAAGCTTTCTTT. Protein product: CASSGQNTEAFF.

CDR3 residues: CASSSRTGGIKTQYF. In nucleotides, the CDR3 is TGTGCCAGCAGTTCCCGGACAGGGGGCATTAAGACCCAGTACTTC. J is TRBJ2-5 and V is TRBV6-5; TRBD1 aligns across 11 bases. CDR1 is MNHEY and CDR2 is SVGAGI in the germline V gene. V lost 4 bases to trimming and J lost 6 bases; unmatched junction nucleotides: 7. The CDR3 spans 15 residues.

The chain joins TRBV30 to TRBJ2-2; no clear D. The CDR3 runs 14 residues. V was trimmed by 3 bases and J by 4 bases, leaving 12 bases between them. Germline V lookup: CDR1 GTSNPN, CDR2 SVGIG (reference sequence). CDR3 DNA: TGTGCCTGGAGAGTGACACACCTCACCGGGGAGCTGTTTTTT. It translates to CAWRVTHLTGELFF.

The CDR3 DNA sequence: TGTGCTAGTGGTTTTCGACAGGGCATCGGCTCCTATAATTCACCCCTCCACTTT. Its translation is CASGFRQGIGSYNSPLHF. The chain is built from TRBV12-5 and TRBJ1-6; 7 nucleotides align to TRBD1. This CDR3 has 18 amino acids. Germline loops: CDR1 LGHNT, CDR2 FRNRAP. V gave up 3 bases and J gave up 0 bases; unmatched junction bases: 8.

The V and J genes are TRBV30 and TRBJ2-5; possible D gene TRBD1, 6 bases. This CDR3 has 14 amino acids. Germline V CDR1 and CDR2: GTSNPN, SVGIG (reference sequence). Trimming left V 3 bases short and J 0 bases short, with 11 bases between. As DNA, the CDR3 is TGTGCCTGGAGCGCCACAGGGTACCAAGAGACCCAGTACTTC. Translation gives CAWSATGYQETQYF.

There are a few counts of this clone. This chain connects TRBV5-1 to TRBJ1-4, with D hard to call. Trimming left V 4 bases short and J 3 bases short, with 10 bases between. Germline V lookup: CDR1 SGHRS, CDR2 YFSETQ. The CDR3 extends over 14 amino acids. CDR3 nucleotide sequence: TGCGCCAGCAGCACCAGTGCAGCTAATGAAAAACTGTTTTTT. It encodes CASSTSAANEKLFF.

The CDR3 coding sequence is TGTGCCTGGAGTGTAAACTCAGGCTGGAATTCACCCCTCCACTTT. This codes for CAWSVNSGWNSPLHF. The chain has TRBV30 and TRBJ1-6; D gene unclear. The CDR3 loop spans 15 amino acids. V was cut by 0 bases and J by 7 bases, with 13 bases left in between. CDR1 and CDR2 (germline): GTSNPN, SVGIG (reference sequence).

CDR3 coding DNA: TGCGCCAGCAGCTTGGAACAGGCAGACGCTTTCTTT. It translates to CASSLEQADAFF. This chain joins TRBV5-1 and TRBJ1-1; weak D call: TRBD1 (5 bases). The CDR3 extends over 12 amino acids. Germline lookup yields CDR1 SGHRS and CDR2 YFSETQ. V was cut by 0 bases and J by 11 bases, with 11 bases left in between.

V and J are TRBV9 and TRBJ2-5; tentative D call: TRBD1 (7 bases). Trimming left V 0 bases short and J 3 bases short, with 12 bases between. This CDR3 region has 15 residues. Germline V CDR1 and CDR2: SGDLS, YYNGEE. The CDR3 is CASSVGSRGEETQYF. For the CDR3, the DNA is TGTGCCAGCAGCGTAGGCAGCAGGGGGGAAGAGACCCAGTACTTC.